The rows below give T cell receptor beta chains drawn from one sample of a study of T cell responses to AZD1222 COVID-19 vaccine. The data were produced by immunoSEQ multiplex PCR, yet TCRdb's version contains in-frame clones alone and is incomplete. The profile shows about 150,000 clones, approximately 88% of them singletons. The source was peripheral blood, collected on day 0 of AZD1222 vaccination. Receptors originate from an adult in good health. CDR3s include the opening cysteine and the closing phenylalanine or tryptophan. Each record gives: J gene, clone size, V gene, D gene, CDR3 protein, CDR3 DNA. D genes are given only for firm matches. Clone sizes are given selectively: once, few, many, or a class where the clone is expanded.

J: TRBJ2-3; size: -; V: TRBV20-1; D: -; CDR3: CSASRGRQITDTQYF; DNA: TGCAGTGCTAGTAGGGGCCGACAGATCACAGATACGCAGTATTTT
J: TRBJ1-1; size: -; V: TRBV5-4; D: TRBD1; CDR3: CASSRSPGQGNQAFF; DNA: TGTGCCAGCAGTCGTAGTCCGGGACAGGGGAATCAAGCTTTCTTT
J: TRBJ2-7; size: -; V: TRBV19; D: TRBD1; CDR3: CASSVPGQGGEQYF; DNA: TGTGCCAGTAGTGTACCGGGACAGGGAGGCGAGCAGTACTTC
J: TRBJ1-4; size: few; V: TRBV10-3; D: -; CDR3: CAITPGGGEKLFF; DNA: TGTGCCATCACCCCCGGGGGGGGTGAAAAACTGTTTTTT
J: TRBJ1-5; size: -; V: TRBV3-1/TRBV3-2; D: -; CDR3: CASSSRGSNQPQHF; DNA: TGTGCCAGCAGCTCGAGGGGGAGCAATCAGCCCCAGCATTTT
J: TRBJ1-2; size: -; V: TRBV19; D: -; CDR3: CASSIGRDSYGYTF; DNA: TGTGCCAGTAGTATAGGTCGGGACTCTTACGGCTACACCTTC
J: TRBJ1-4; size: -; V: TRBV19; D: TRBD1; CDR3: CASRDRPNEKLFF; DNA: TGTGCCAGTCGGGACAGGCCTAATGAAAAACTGTTTTTT
J: TRBJ1-3; size: -; V: TRBV11-2; D: -; CDR3: CASRLRAGSGNTIYF; DNA: TGTGCCAGCAGATTACGGGCTGGCTCTGGAAACACCATATATTTT
J: TRBJ2-3; size: -; V: TRBV30; D: TRBD2; CDR3: CAWSRREKDTQYF; DNA: TGTGCCTGGAGTAGGCGGGAGAAAGATACGCAGTATTTT
J: TRBJ2-2; size: -; V: TRBV6-2/TRBV6-3; D: TRBD2; CDR3: CASSYLAGGTGELFF; DNA: TGTGCCAGCAGTTACCTAGCGGGAGGTACCGGGGAGCTGTTTTTT
J: TRBJ2-5; size: -; V: TRBV28; D: -; CDR3: CASSSTPLTQYF; DNA: TGTGCCAGCAGTTCGACCCCGTTGACCCAGTACTTC
J: TRBJ2-7; size: -; V: TRBV6-1; D: -; CDR3: CASSEVSWGAPAYEQYF; DNA: TGTGCCAGCAGTGAAGTCTCGTGGGGCGCCCCGGCTTACGAGCAGTACTTC
J: TRBJ1-2; size: -; V: TRBV19; D: -; CDR3: CASQLGGLNYGYTF; DNA: TGTGCCAGTCAACTCGGGGGGCTTAACTATGGCTACACCTTC
J: TRBJ2-1; size: -; V: TRBV7-8; D: -; CDR3: CASSLGGSYNEQFF; DNA: TGTGCCAGCAGCTTAGGGGGCTCCTACAATGAGCAGTTCTTC
J: TRBJ2-1; size: -; V: TRBV7-4; D: -; CDR3: CASSLELYSYNEQFF; DNA: TGTGCCAGCAGCTTAGAACTATATTCCTACAATGAGCAGTTCTTC
J: TRBJ1-2; size: -; V: TRBV18; D: -; CDR3: CASGARGDNYGYTF; DNA: TGTGCCAGCGGGGCAAGGGGAGATAACTATGGCTACACCTTC
J: TRBJ2-1; size: -; V: TRBV3-1/TRBV3-2; D: TRBD2; CDR3: CASSQGTSGVNEQFF; DNA: TGTGCCAGCAGCCAAGGTACTAGCGGAGTCAATGAGCAGTTCTTC
J: TRBJ2-1; size: -; V: TRBV3-1/TRBV3-2; D: -; CDR3: CASSQEQKFF; DNA: TGTGCCAGCAGCCAAGAACAGAAGTTCTTC